This TCR beta chain was identified in a study of human T cells and chemical hapten exposure. Study details: All through the roughly 25-week study, the scalp of each patient received diphenylcyclopropenone doses weekly. Patients, predominantly female, presented with alopecia areata, totalis or universalis. Points from the study as a whole: With regard to DPC sensitization, TCRs above 1 in 1000 frequency did not change.

Library construction involved attaching unique molecular identifiers to individual cDNA molecules, which allowed quantitative, reproducible TCR counting. TCRdb re-analysed the RACE reads in MiXCR, keeping a single row per CDR3 protein. Found here are 300,000 to 400,000 distinct CDR3 sequences, around 7% of them singletons; the top ten hold 8.4%. Noted time point: patch test 1, 2 weeks after DPC sensitization. Treatment defined: therapeutic diphenylcyclopropenone sensitization with weekly scalp DPC. CDR3 length equals 18 residues. V dropped 1 base and J dropped 5; count of bases not matched to a gene: 13. Germline V gene sequence: CDR1 SEHNR, CDR2 FQNEAQ (reference sequence). With regard to this clonotype: Its cognate antigen is unknown.

The chain is built from TRBV7-9 and TRBJ2-3, with 9 bases lining up with TRBD2. The TCR sequence derives from a woman in her late teens or twenties with alopecia areata. Some clones in this sample may be carry-over from other donors' samples. Sample: whole blood, taken in connection with sensitization to the hapten diphenylcyclopropenone (DPC). The CDR3 sequence is CASSLDSGGTTLLDTQYF. In DNA form, the CDR3 reads TGTGCCAGCAGCTTAGACAGCGGGGGGACGACTTTACTAGATACGCAGTATTTT.